The sequence of this TCR beta chain was determined in a study of regulatory T cells in long-lasting Graves disease. Background on the study: Those Graves' patients who were newly diagnosed had been on antithyroid drugs under 3 months.

As for time point: newly diagnosed GD, antithyroid drugs for less than 3 months. Isolated PBMC RNA provided the starting material for the TCR library. EDTA tubes collected roughly 10 milliliters of peripheral blood. This clonotype was seen at least ten times. Antigen specificity is unknown. Sequencing libraries for TCR beta were prepared with iRepertoire HTBI primers and Arm-PCR of CDR3 regions. TCRdb re-called the multiplex PCR reads with MiXCR, one entry per CDR3 protein. Counted here are over 300,000 distinct CDR3 sequences, 15% to 17% occurring once; the ten biggest clones make up about a fifth. CDR1 is MNHEY, CDR2 SVGEGT, per germline. The CDR3 runs to 17 residues. V was cut by 0 bases and J by 0 bases, with 13 bases left in between. Findings and limits, study-wide: Favored gene segments in persistent disease were TRBV28, TRBJ1-2 and TRBJ2-5.

Specimen: peripheral blood mononuclear cells (PBMCs), collected at new diagnosis, from a patient treated with antithyroid drugs. The rearrangement uses TRBV6-2 or TRBV6-3 and TRBJ2-3; the D gene is possibly TRBD2 (5 bases). This receptor was taken from a female donor with Graves disease. CDR3 sequence: CASSYSYEGGSTDTQYF. The CDR3 bases are TGTGCCAGCAGTTACTCCTATGAAGGCGGGAGCACAGATACGCAGTATTTT.